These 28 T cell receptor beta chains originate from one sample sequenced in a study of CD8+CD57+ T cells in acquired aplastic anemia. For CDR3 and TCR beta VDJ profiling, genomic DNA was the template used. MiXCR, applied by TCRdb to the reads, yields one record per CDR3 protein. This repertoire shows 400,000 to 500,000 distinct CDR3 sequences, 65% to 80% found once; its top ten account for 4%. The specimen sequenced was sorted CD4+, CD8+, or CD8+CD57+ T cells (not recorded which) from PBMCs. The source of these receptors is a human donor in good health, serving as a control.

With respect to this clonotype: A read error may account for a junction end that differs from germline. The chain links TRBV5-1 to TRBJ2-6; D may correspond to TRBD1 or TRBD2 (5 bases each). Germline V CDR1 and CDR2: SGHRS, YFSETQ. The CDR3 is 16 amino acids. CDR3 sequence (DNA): TGCGCCACCAGCATAACCGGGGCCGGTGGGGCCAACGTCCTGACTTTC. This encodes CATSITGAGGANVLTF.

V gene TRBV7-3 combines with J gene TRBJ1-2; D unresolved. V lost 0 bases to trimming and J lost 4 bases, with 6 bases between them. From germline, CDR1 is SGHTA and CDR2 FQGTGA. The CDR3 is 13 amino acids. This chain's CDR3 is CASSLTAGYGYTF. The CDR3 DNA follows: TGTGCCAGCAGCTTAACGGCGGGCTATGGCTACACCTTC.

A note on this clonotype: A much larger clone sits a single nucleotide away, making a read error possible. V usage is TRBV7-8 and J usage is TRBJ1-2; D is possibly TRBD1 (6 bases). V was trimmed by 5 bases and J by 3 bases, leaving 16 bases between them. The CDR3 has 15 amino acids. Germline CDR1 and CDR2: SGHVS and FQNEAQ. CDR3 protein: CASSNNRVAYYGYTF. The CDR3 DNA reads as TGTGCCAGCAGCAACAACAGGGTCGCTTACTATGGCTACACCTTC.

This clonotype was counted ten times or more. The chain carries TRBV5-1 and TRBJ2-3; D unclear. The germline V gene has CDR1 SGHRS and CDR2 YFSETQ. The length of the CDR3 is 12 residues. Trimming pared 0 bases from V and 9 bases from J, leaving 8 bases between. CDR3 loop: CASSLEWETQYF. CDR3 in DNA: TGCGCCAGCAGCTTGGAATGGGAAACGCAGTATTTT.

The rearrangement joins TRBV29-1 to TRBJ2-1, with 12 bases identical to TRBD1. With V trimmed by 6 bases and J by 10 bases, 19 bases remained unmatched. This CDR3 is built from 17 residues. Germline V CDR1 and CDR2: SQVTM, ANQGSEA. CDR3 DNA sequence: TGCAGCGTCAAGGCCGGGACAGGGGGCGTCTCTTTGGGAGAGCAGTTCTTC. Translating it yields CSVKAGTGGVSLGEQFF.

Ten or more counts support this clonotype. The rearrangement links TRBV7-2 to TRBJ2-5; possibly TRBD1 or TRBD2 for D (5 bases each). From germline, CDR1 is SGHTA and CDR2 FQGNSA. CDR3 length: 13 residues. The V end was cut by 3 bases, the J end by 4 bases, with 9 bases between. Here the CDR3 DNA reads TGTGCCAGCAGCTTGGGGGTGGCAGAGACCCAGTACTTC. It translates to CASSLGVAETQYF.

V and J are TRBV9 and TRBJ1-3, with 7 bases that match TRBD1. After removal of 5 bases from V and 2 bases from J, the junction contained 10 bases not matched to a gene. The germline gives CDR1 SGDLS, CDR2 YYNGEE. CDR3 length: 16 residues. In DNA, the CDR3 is TGTGCCAGCAGTCCTCGACAGGGTACAACTGGAAACACCATATATTTT. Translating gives CASSPRQGTTGNTIYF.

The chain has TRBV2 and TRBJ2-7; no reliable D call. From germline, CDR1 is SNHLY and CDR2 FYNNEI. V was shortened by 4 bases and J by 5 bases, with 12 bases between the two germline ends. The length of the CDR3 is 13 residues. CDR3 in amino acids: CASSVSVFDEQYF. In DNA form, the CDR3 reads TGTGCCAGCAGTGTTAGTGTCTTCGACGAGCAGTACTTC.

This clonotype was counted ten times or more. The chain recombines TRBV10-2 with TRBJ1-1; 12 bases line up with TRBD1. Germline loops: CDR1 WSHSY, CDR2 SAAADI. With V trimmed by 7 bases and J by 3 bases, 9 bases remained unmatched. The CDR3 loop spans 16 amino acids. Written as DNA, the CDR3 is TGCGCCAGCACCTGGGACAGGGGGCGCGGGGACACTGAAGCTTTCTTT. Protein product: CASTWDRGRGDTEAFF.

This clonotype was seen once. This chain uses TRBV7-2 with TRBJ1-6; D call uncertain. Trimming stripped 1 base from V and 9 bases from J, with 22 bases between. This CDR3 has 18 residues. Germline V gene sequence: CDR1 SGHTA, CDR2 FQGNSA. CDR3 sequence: CASSLERSSPQHFSPLHF. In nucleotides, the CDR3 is TGTGCCAGCAGCTTAGAACGTTCCAGCCCCCAGCATTTTTCACCCCTCCACTTT.

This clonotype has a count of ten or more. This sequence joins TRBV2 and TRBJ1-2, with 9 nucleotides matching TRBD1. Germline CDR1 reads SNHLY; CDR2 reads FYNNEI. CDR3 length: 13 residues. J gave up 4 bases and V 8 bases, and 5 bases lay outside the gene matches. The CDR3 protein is CASHRDRVYGYTF. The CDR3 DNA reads TGTGCCAGCCACCGGGACAGGGTCTATGGCTACACCTTC.

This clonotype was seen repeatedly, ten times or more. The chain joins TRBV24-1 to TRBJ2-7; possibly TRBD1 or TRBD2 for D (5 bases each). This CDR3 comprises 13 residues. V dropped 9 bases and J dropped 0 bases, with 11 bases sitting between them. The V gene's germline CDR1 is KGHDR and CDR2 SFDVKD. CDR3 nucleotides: TGTGCCACCGGGGACGGGCACTCCTACGAGCAGTACTTC. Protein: CATGDGHSYEQYF.

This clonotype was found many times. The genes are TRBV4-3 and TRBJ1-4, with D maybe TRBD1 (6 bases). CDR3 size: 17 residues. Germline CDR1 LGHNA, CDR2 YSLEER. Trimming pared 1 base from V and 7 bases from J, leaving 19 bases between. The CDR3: CASSQGPIRGRGEKLFF. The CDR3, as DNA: TGCGCCAGCAGCCAAGGACCGATTCGGGGGCGGGGTGAAAAACTGTTTTTT.

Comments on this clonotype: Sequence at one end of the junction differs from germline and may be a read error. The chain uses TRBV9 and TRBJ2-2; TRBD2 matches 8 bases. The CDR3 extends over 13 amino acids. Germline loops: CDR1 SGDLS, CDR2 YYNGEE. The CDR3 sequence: CAGSVGTSGELFF. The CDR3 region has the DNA TGTGCCGGCAGCGTGGGGACTAGCGGGGAGCTGTTTTTT.

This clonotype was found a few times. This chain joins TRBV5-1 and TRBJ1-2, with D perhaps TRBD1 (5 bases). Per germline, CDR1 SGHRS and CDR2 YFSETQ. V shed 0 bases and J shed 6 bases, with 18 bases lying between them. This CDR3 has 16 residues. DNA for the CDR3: TGCGCCAGCAGCTTGGGTGTGGTGGGGACGAGGGATGGCTACACCTTC. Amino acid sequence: CASSLGVVGTRDGYTF.

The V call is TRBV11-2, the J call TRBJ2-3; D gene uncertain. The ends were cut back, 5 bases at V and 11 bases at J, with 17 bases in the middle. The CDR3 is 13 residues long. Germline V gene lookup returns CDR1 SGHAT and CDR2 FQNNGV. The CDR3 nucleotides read TGTGCCAGCAGCCCGACCCATGGGGATGAGCAGTATTTT. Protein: CASSPTHGDEQYF.

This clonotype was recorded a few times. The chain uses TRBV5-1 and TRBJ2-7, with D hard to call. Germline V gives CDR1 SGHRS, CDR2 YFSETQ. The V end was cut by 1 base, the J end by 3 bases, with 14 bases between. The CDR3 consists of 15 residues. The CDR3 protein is CASSLLQPGNYEQYF. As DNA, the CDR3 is TGCGCCAGCAGCTTGCTACAGCCTGGAAACTACGAGCAGTACTTC.

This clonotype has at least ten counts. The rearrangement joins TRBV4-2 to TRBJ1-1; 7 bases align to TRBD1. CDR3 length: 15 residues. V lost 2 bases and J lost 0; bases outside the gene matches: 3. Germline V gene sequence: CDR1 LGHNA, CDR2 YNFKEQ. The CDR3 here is CASSQTGQMNTEAFF. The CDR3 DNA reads TGTGCCAGCAGCCAAACGGGACAGATGAACACTGAAGCTTTCTTT.

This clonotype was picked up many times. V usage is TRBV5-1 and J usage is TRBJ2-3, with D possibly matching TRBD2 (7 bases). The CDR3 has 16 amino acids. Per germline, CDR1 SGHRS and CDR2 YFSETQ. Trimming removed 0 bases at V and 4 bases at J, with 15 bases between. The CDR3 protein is CASSLEGGPGSDTQYF. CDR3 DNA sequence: TGCGCCAGCAGCTTGGAGGGGGGGCCGGGTTCAGATACGCAGTATTTT.

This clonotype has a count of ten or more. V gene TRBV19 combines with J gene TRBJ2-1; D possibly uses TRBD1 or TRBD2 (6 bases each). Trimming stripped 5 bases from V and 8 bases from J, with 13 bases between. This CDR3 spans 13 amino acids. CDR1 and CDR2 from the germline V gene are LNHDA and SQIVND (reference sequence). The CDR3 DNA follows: TGTGCCAGTAGTCTCGGGGGCCTTTATGAGCAGTTCTTC. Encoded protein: CASSLGGLYEQFF.

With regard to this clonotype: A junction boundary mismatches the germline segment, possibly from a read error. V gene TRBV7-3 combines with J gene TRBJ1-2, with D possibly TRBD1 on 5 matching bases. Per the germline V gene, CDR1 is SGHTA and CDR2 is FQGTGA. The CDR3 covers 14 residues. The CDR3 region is CASSYGMGDYGYTF. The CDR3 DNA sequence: TGTGCCAGCAGCTACGGGATGGGGGACTACGGCTATACCTTC. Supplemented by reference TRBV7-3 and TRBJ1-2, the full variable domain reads GAGVSQTPSNKVTEKGKYVELRCDPISGHTALYWYRQSLGQGPEFLIYFQGTGAADDSGLPNDRFFAVRPEGSVSTLKIQRTERGDSAVYLCASSYGMGDYGYTFGSGTRLTVV.

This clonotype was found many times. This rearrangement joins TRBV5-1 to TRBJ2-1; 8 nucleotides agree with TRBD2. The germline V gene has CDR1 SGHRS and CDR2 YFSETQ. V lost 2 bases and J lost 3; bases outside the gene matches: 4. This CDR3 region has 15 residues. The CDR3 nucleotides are TGCGCCAGCAGCTTACTAGCGGCCCACTACAATGAGCAGTTCTTC. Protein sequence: CASSLLAAHYNEQFF.

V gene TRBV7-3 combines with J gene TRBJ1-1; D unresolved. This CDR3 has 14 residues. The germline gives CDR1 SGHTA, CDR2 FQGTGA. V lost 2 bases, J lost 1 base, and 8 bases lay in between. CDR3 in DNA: TGTGCCAGCAGCTTATTACATCAGAACACTGAAGCTTTCTTT. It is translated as CASSLLHQNTEAFF.

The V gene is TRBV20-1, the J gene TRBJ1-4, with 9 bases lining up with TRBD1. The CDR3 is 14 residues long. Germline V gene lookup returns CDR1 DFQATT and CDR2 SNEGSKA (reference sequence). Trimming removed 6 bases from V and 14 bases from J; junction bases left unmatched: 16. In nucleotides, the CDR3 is TGCAGTGCCATCCCGACAGGGGGAAAGCGTGGTCTGTTTTTT. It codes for CSAIPTGGKRGLFF.

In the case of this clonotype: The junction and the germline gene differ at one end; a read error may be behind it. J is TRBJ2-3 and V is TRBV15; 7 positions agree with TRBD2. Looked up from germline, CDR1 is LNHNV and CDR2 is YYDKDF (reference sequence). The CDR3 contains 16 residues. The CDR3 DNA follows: TGTGCCACCAGCAGAGCAAGCGGGGAGGCCGTAGATACGCGGTATTTT. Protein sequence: CATSRASGEAVDTRYF. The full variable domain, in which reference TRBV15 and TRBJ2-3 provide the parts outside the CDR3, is DAMVIQNPRYQVTQFGKPVTLSCSQTLNHNVMYWYQQKSSQAPKLLFHYYDKDFNNEADTPDNFQSRRPNTSFCFLDIRSPGLGDTAMYLCATSRASGEAVDTRYFGPGTRLTVL.

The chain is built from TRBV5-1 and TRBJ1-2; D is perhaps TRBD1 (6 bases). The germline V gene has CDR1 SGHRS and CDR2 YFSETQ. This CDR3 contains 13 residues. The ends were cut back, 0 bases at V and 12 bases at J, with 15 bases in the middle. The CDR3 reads CASSLARGNTNTF. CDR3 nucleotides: TGCGCCAGCAGCTTGGCCAGGGGCAACACGAACACCTTC.

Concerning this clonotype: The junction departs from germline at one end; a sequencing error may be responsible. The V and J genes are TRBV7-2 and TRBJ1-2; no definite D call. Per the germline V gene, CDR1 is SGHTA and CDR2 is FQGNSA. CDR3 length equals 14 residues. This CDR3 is CASSLHRRTSGDTF. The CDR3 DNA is TGTGCCAGCAGCTTGCACCGTCGGACCAGCGGCGACACATTC.

DNA of the CDR3: TGTGCCAGCAGCCAAACGGGGGGGTTCCAAAACACCCAGTACTTC. Its protein product is CASSQTGGFQNTQYF. The chain couples TRBV7-3 to TRBJ2-5, with TRBD2 matching 8 bases. The CDR3 has 15 residues. The J segment lost 8 bases and the V segment lost 5 bases, leaving 13 bases of the junction unmatched. Germline V CDR1 and CDR2: SGHTA, FQGTGA.